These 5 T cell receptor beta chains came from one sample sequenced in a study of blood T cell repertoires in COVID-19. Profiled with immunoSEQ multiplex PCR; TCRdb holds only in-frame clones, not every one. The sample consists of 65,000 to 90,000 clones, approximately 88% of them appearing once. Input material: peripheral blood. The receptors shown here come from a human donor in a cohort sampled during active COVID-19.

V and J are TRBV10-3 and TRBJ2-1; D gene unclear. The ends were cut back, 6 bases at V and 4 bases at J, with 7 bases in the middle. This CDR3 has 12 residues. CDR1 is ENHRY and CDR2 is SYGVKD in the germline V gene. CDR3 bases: TGTGCCATCAGAGACAATTACAATGAGCAGTTCTTC. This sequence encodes CAIRDNYNEQFF.

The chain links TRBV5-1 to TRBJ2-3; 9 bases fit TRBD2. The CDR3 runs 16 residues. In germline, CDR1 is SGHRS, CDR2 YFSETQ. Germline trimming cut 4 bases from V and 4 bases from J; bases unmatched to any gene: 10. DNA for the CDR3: TGCGCCAGCAGCGACCTTAGCGGGGGCGGCGCAGATACGCAGTATTTT. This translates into CASSDLSGGGADTQYF.

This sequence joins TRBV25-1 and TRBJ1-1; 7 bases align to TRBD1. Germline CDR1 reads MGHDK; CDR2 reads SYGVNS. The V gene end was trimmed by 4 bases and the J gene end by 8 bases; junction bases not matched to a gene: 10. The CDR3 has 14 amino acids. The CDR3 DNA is TGTGCCAGCAGTGGTTCTGACGGGACAGTAGAAGCTTTCTTT. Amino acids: CASSGSDGTVEAFF. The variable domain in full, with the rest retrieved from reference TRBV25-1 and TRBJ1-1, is EADIYQTPRYLVIGTGKKITLECSQTMGHDKMYWYQQDPGMELHLIHYSYGVNSTEKGDLSSESTVSRIRTEHFPLTLESARPSHTSQYLCASSGSDGTVEAFFGQGTRLTVV.

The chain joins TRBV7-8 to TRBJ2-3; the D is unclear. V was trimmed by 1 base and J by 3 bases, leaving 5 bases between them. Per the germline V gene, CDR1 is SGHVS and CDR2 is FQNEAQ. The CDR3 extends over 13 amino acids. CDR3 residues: CASSLVSTDTQYF. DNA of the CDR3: TGTGCCAGCAGCTTAGTTAGTACAGATACGCAGTATTTT. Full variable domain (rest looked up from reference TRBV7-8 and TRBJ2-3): GAGVSQSPRYKVAKRGQDVALRCDPISGHVSLFWYQQALGQGPEFLTYFQNEAQLDKSGLPSDRFFAERPEGSVSTLKIQRTQQEDSAVYLCASSLVSTDTQYFGPGTRLTVL.

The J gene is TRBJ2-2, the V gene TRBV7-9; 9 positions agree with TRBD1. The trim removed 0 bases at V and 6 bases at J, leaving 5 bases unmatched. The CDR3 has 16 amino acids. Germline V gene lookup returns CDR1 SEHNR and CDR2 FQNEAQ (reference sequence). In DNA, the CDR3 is TGTGCCAGCAGCTTAGCCGGGACAGGGAGATCCGGGGAGCTGTTTTTT. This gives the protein CASSLAGTGRSGELFF.